This T cell receptor (beta chain) derives from a study of graft-versus-host responses after intestinal transplantation. The CDR3 runs 17 residues. Germline V gene sequence: CDR1 LGHNA, CDR2 YNFKEQ. V shed 0 bases, J shed 6 bases, and the junction held 9 bases outside the gene matches. Of note for this clone: Antigen unknown.

Here immunoSEQ multiplex PCR was the method, and the copy in TCRdb shows in-frame clones only, minus some. The sample shows approximately 75,000 clones, about 94% of them seen only once. The sequence came from a human donor who received an intestinal transplant. V gene TRBV4-2 combines with J gene TRBJ2-1; 9 positions agree with TRBD2. The sample was unstimulated CD8+ T cells sorted from spleen or lymph node cells, taken before intestinal transplant. The CDR3 DNA reads TGTGCCAGCAGCCAAGATAGTCGGAGCGGGAGGTCCAATGAGCAGTTCTTC. Translation gives CASSQDSRSGRSNEQFF.